What follows describes a single T cell receptor beta chain. Its antigen is unknown. The data originate from a study of graft-versus-host responses after intestinal transplantation. Study overall: Multivisceral, liver-intestinal, or isolated intestinal grafts went to recipients. Once they had received anti-thymocyte globulin induction, all recipients took tacrolimus and steroids for around 3 years. The study's findings and limits: Allograft graft-versus-host to host-versus-graft clonal ratios ran high in patients with graft-donor T cell macrochimerism. Researchers found GvH clones in recipient marrow, and some showed up first in ileum or blood.

This table comes from immunoSEQ multiplex PCR, and its TCRdb copy is limited to in-frame clones, with some not included. The table lists around 25,000 clones, 75% to 90% of them singletons. This CDR3 comprises 15 residues. V lost 6 bases and J lost 0, with 13 bases in between. Germline CDR1 and CDR2: MNHNY and SVGAGI (reference sequence). This rearrangement joins TRBV6-6 to TRBJ2-3; D is unresolved. The TCR sequence derives from a human patient who received an intestinal transplant, so some T cells may come from the graft donor. This sample comprised PBMCs, obtained 463 days after intestinal transplant. CDR3 sequence: CASRSAETSTDTQYF. The CDR3 DNA follows: TGTGCCAGCAGATCTGCGGAGACTAGCACAGATACGCAGTATTTT.